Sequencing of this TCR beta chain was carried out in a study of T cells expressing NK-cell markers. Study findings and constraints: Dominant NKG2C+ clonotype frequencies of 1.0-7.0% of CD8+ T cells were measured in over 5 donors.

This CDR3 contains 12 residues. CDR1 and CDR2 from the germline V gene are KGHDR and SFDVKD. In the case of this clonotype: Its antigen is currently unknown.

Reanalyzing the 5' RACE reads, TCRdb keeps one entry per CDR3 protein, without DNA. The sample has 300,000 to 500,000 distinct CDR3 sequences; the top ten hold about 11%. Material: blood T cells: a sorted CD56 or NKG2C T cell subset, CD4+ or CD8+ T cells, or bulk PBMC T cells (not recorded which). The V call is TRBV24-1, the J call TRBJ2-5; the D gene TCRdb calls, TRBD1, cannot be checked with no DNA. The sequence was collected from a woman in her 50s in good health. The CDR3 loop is CATSDSGGPQYF.